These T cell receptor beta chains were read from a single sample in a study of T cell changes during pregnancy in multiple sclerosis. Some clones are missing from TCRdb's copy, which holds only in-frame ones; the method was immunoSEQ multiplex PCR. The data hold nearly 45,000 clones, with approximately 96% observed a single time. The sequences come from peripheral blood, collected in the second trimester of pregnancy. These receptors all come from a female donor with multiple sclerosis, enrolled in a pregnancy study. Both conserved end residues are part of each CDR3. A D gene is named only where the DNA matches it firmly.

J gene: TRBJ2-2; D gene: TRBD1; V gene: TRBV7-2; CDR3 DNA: TGTGCCAGCAGCTTAGATGTGGGACAGGGTCGATGGACCGGGGAGCTGTTTTTT; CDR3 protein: CASSLDVGQGRWTGELFF
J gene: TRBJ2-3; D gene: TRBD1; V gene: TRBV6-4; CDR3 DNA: TGTGCCAGCAGTGAACGGACAGGGACTACAGATACGCAGTATTTT; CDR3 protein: CASSERTGTTDTQYF
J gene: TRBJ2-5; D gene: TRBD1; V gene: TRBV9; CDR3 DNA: TGTGCCAGCATCCCCATCAGGGGGAAAGAGACCCAGTACTTC; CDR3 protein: CASIPIRGKETQYF
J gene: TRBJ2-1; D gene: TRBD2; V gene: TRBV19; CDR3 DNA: TGTGCCAGTAGTATAGCTCGCGGGAGAAGGGATGAGCAGTTCTTC; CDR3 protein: CASSIARGRRDEQFF
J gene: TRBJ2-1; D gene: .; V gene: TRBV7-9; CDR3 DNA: TGTGCCAGCAGCTTAGCGTCAGGATTTTCTTCCTACAATGAGCAGTTCTTC; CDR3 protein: CASSLASGFSSYNEQFF
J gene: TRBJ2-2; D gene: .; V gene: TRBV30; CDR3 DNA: TGTGCCTGGGACCCCGCGGACACCGGGGAGCTGTTTTTT; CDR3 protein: CAWDPADTGELFF
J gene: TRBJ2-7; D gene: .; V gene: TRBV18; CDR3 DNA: TGTGCCAGCTCACACTCTGTGACCTACGAGCAGTACTTC; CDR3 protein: CASSHSVTYEQYF
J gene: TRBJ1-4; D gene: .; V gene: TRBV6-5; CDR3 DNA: TGTGCCAGCAGTTACTCGAGTGCAACTAATGAAAAACTGTTTTTT; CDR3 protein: CASSYSSATNEKLFF
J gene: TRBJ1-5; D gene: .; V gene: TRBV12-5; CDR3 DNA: TGTGCTAGTGGTTCGGACATCCATCAGCCCCAGCATTTT; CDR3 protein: CASGSDIHQPQHF
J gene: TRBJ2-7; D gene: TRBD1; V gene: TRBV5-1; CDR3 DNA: TGCGCCAGCAGCTTTTGGTCGCCTGGACAGGGGGAACACGAGCAGTACTTC; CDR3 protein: CASSFWSPGQGEHEQYF
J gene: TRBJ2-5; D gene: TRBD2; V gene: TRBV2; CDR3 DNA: TGTGCCAGCAGTGTGGATCGGGAGGGGAAGTACTTC; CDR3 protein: CASSVDREGKYF
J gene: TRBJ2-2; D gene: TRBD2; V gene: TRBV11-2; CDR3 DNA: TGTGCCAGCAGCTTAGAAGGGCTAGCGGGATATACCGGGGAGCTGTTTTTT; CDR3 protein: CASSLEGLAGYTGELFF
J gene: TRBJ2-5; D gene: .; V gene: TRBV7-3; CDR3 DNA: TGTGCCAGCAGCCAGGGTGAGACCCAGTACTTC; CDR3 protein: CASSQGETQYF
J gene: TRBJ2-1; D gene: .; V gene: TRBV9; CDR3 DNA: TGTGCCAGCAGCGTGAAGAGTTCGCCGGACAATGAGCAGTTCTTC; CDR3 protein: CASSVKSSPDNEQFF
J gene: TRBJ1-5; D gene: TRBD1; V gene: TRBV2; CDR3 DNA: TGTGCCAGCAGTGCAGGACAGGGGGTCAATCAGCCCCAGCATTTT; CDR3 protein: CASSAGQGVNQPQHF
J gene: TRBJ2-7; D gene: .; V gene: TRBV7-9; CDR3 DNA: TGTGCCAGCAGCTTCCCCGCCGGACAGAAGTCCTACGAGCAGTACTTC; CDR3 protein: CASSFPAGQKSYEQYF
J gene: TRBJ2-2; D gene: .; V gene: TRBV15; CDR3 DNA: TGTGCCACCAGCAGAGCAGGGACCGGGGAGCTGTTTTTT; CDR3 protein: CATSRAGTGELFF
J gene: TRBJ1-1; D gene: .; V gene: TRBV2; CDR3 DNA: TGTGCCAGCAGTGAACAGGGAGGGACTGAAGCTTTCTTT; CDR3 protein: CASSEQGGTEAFF
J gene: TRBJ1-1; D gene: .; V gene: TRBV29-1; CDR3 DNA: TGCAGCGCTATGAGCACTGAAGCTTTCTTT; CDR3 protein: CSAMSTEAFF